The clone carrying this T cell receptor (beta chain) was detected only a few times. The antigen is undetermined. This sample is part of a study of T-cell memory formation after mild COVID-19. Whole-study context: TCR clusters showed largely donor specificity. Study-wide findings and caveats: Pre-infection memory contained some responding clones, which suggested that cross-reactive memory had joined.

TCRalpha and TCRbeta libraries used 5'RACE with constant-segment primers and UMIs. TCRdb re-analysed the 5' RACE reads in MiXCR, keeping a single row per CDR3 protein. The data contain around 200,000 distinct CDR3 sequences, roughly 20% of them seen just once; the ten biggest clones take up approximately 4%. CDR1 DFQATT and CDR2 SNEGSKA come from the germline V gene (reference sequence). The V segment lost 3 bases and the J segment 6 bases; nucleotides outside the gene matches: 6. The CDR3 has 13 residues. The source of this sequence is a young man who had mild COVID-19 (a few samples of this study predate the infection). Cell type and time point are not known. Source material: PBMCs or a T cell subset sorted from them (not recorded which). This sequence joins TRBV20-1 and TRBJ1-2; 8 nucleotides agree with TRBD1. CDR3 bases: TGCAGTGCTAGGAGGTCAGGGGGCGATGGCTACACCTTC. This translates into CSARRSGGDGYTF.